The 30 T cell receptor beta chains reported below all come from one sample, sequenced in a study of cytomegalovirus exposure and HLA in healthy donors. The primer mix had 60 Vbeta and 13 Jbeta primers. The assay was immunoSEQ multiplex PCR, and TCRdb's table has in-frame clones only and misses some. Of 200,000 to 250,000 clones detected, around four fifths appear once; the ten largest clones hold around 3%. Material: PBMCs. Receptor source: a woman aged 40 to 50 in good health and CMV-seronegative.

The V call is TRBV19, the J call TRBJ1-5, with 7 bases fitting TRBD1. V was clipped by 7 bases and J by 5 bases; unmatched bases: 8. CDR1 and CDR2 from the germline V gene are LNHDA and SQIVND (reference sequence). This CDR3 spans 14 amino acids. The CDR3 protein is CASTNLDRHQPQHF. In DNA form, the CDR3 reads TGTGCCAGTACCAATCTGGACAGGCATCAGCCCCAGCATTTT.

The V call is TRBV2, the J call TRBJ2-5, with 9 bases fitting TRBD1. The CDR3 spans 14 residues. The germline gives CDR1 SNHLY, CDR2 FYNNEI. V trimming: 5 bases; J trimming: 6 bases; junction bases outside the gene matches: 7. DNA for the CDR3: TGTGCCAGCAGTTGGGGGGACAGGGAAAAGACCCAGTACTTC. It encodes CASSWGDREKTQYF.

This chain uses TRBV27 with TRBJ2-7; TRBD1 matches 9 bases. Germline loops: CDR1 MNHEY, CDR2 SMNVEV (reference sequence). The CDR3 totals 14 residues. The V and J ends lost 4 bases and 2 bases, in that order; junction bases with no gene match: 3. In nucleotides, the CDR3 is TGTGCCAGCAGTTGGACAGGGGAAACCTACGAGCAGTACTTC. Translated, it gives CASSWTGETYEQYF.

The chain joins TRBV7-9 to TRBJ2-3, with D tentatively TRBD2 (6 bases). This CDR3 spans 17 amino acids. Deletions cut 1 base from V and 3 bases from J, with 17 bases between. CDR1 and CDR2 (germline): SEHNR, FQNEAQ (reference sequence). CDR3 nucleotide sequence: TGTGCCAGCAGCTTAGATGCGTGGCGGGAAGCGACAGATACGCAGTATTTT. As protein: CASSLDAWREATDTQYF.

In its sample, this clone was seen a few times. The V call is TRBV4-2, the J call TRBJ2-7; 10 nucleotides agree with TRBD2. The trim removed 0 bases at V and 4 bases at J, leaving 3 bases unmatched. The length of the CDR3 is 15 residues. Germline values: CDR1 LGHNA, CDR2 YNFKEQ. The CDR3 region has the DNA TGTGCCAGCAGCCAAGACCTAGCGGGAGTATACGAGCAGTACTTC. Amino acid sequence: CASSQDLAGVYEQYF.

The rearrangement links TRBV11-2 to TRBJ1-2; D uncertain. The CDR3 is 15 amino acids. The germline V gene has CDR1 SGHAT and CDR2 FQNNGV. V gave up 0 bases and J gave up 1 base, with 9 bases separating them. CDR3 sequence (DNA): TGTGCCAGCAGCTTAGATCGTTTGAGTAACTATGGCTACACCTTC. This encodes CASSLDRLSNYGYTF.

This chain connects TRBV25-1 to TRBJ1-2; unclear D gene. CDR1 is MGHDK and CDR2 is SYGVNS in the germline V gene. V was trimmed by 3 bases and J by 2 bases, leaving 10 bases between them. The CDR3 covers 14 residues. In DNA form, the CDR3 reads TGTGCCAGCAGTGATTATCACGAGAACTATGGCTACACCTTC. This translates into CASSDYHENYGYTF.

The CDR3 region has the DNA TGTGCCAGCGGGCGGCGGCTAGCGGGAGTTTACGAGCAGTACTTC. Its translation is CASGRRLAGVYEQYF. The chain links TRBV28 to TRBJ2-7; 10 bases agree with TRBD2. The CDR3 is 15 residues long. CDR1 and CDR2 (germline): MDHEN, SYDVKM. The trim removed 8 bases at V and 4 bases at J, leaving 11 bases unmatched.

This clone appeared a single time. Other nucleotide sequences from this sample produce the same CDR3. The chain has TRBV9 and TRBJ2-7; TRBD2 agrees at 12 bases. The CDR3 covers 15 residues. Trimming at V came to 3 bases and at J to 2 bases, leaving 3 bases not matched to a gene. Germline CDR1 is SGDLS and CDR2 is YYNGEE. The CDR3 DNA sequence: TGTGCCAGCAGCGAAGGACTAGCGGGAACCTACGAGCAGTACTTC. It codes for CASSEGLAGTYEQYF.

In its sample, this clone was seen once. J is TRBJ2-5 and V is TRBV6-1, with a tentative D call TRBD2 (5 bases). CDR1 is MNHNS, CDR2 SASEGT, per germline. CDR3 length equals 14 residues. V gave up 0 bases and J gave up 2 bases, with 7 bases separating them. The CDR3 sequence is CASSEASGQETQYF. The CDR3 nucleotides read TGTGCCAGCAGTGAAGCGTCGGGGCAAGAGACCCAGTACTTC.

The chain combines TRBV19 with TRBJ1-1; D not certain. The CDR3 loop spans 13 amino acids. Trimming pared 4 bases from V and 1 base from J, leaving 7 bases between. CDR1 is LNHDA and CDR2 is SQIVND in the germline V gene (reference sequence). The CDR3 DNA follows: TGTGCCAGTAGTACGTCGGGGAACACTGAAGCTTTCTTT. Translation: CASSTSGNTEAFF. The whole variable domain, remainder taken from reference TRBV19 and TRBJ1-1, is DGGITQSPKYLFRKEGQNVTLSCEQNLNHDAMYWYRQDPGQGLRLIYYSQIVNDFQKGDIAEGYSVSREKKESFPLTVTSAQKNPTAFYLCASSTSGNTEAFFGQGTRLTVV.

The chain is built from TRBV7-3 and TRBJ2-1; TRBD2 matches at 10 bases. Germline lookup yields CDR1 SGHTA and CDR2 FQGTGA. Losses at the gene ends were 2 bases for V and 4 bases for J; bases not matched to a gene: 2. This CDR3 has 15 amino acids. For the CDR3, the DNA is TGTGCCAGCAGCTTAGGACTAGCGGCGTACAATGAGCAGTTCTTC. Residues: CASSLGLAAYNEQFF.

This chain connects TRBV4-1 to TRBJ2-2; tentative D call: TRBD1 (5 bases). Germline CDR1 is MGHRA and CDR2 is YSYEKL. The germline V and J ends were trimmed by 4 bases and 7 bases, with 28 bases remaining between them. This CDR3 contains 19 residues. Here the CDR3 reads CASSLSLNLGRRGYGELFF. The CDR3 DNA follows: TGCGCCAGCAGCCTAAGCCTCAACCTGGGGCGGAGAGGATACGGGGAGCTGTTTTTT.

V and J are TRBV5-1 and TRBJ2-1; 10 nucleotides align to TRBD2. Germline V lookup: CDR1 SGHRS, CDR2 YFSETQ. This CDR3 contains 17 residues. V lost 4 bases and J lost 0; bases outside the gene matches: 7. The DNA for the CDR3 is TGCGCCAGCAGCCCTGGACTAGCGGCGAACTCCTACAATGAGCAGTTCTTC. Its protein is CASSPGLAANSYNEQFF.

This clone was counted between two and nine times. The chain combines TRBV5-3 with TRBJ2-7; D perhaps matches TRBD1 (5 bases). TRBV5-3 is sorted into the ORF group, with uncertain function. Between the trimmed V and J ends, which lost 4 bases and 6 bases, there was a span of 26 bases. The CDR3 totals 17 residues. This CDR3 reads CARSRKKPRDPSSEQYF. CDR3 bases: TGTGCCAGAAGCAGGAAAAAGCCCAGGGATCCCTCTTCCGAGCAGTACTTC.

The sample holds a few counts of this clone. The rearrangement uses TRBV5-4 and TRBJ1-1; perhaps TRBD1 as D (5 bases). CDR1 is SGHNT and CDR2 is YYREEE in the germline V gene (reference sequence). This CDR3 contains 13 residues. The germline V and J ends were trimmed by 1 base and 8 bases, with 12 bases remaining between them. DNA of the CDR3: TGTGCCAGCAGCTTGTCGTGGCAGGGAGAAGCTTTCTTT. Amino acid sequence: CASSLSWQGEAFF.

The chain couples TRBV5-8 to TRBJ2-1; 11 bases agree with TRBD2. V shed 2 bases, J shed 0 bases, and the junction held 10 bases outside the gene matches. Per germline, CDR1 SGHTS and CDR2 YDEGEE. The CDR3 has 19 residues. The chain's CDR3 is CASSFGLAGGPSSYNEQFF. The CDR3 DNA sequence: TGTGCCAGCAGCTTTGGTCTAGCGGGAGGTCCCAGCTCCTACAATGAGCAGTTCTTC.

This clone appeared a few times. The V call is TRBV4-1, the J call TRBJ1-4; the D gene is possibly TRBD1 (5 bases). Germline CDR1 MGHRA, CDR2 YSYEKL. The V end lost 8 bases, the J end lost 6 bases, and 19 bases lay between the germline ends. The CDR3 has 15 residues. The CDR3 nucleotides read TGCGCCAGCCGGGGGATGGGACTGCGACATGAAAAACTGTTTTTT. Protein sequence: CASRGMGLRHEKLFF.

The rearrangement links TRBV2 to TRBJ2-7; D is perhaps TRBD2 (6 bases). This CDR3 comprises 14 residues. Trimming left V 4 bases short and J 5 bases short, with 15 bases between. Per germline, CDR1 SNHLY and CDR2 FYNNEI. The CDR3 here is CASSGRVRRNEQYF. Here the CDR3 DNA reads TGTGCCAGCAGTGGGAGGGTTCGGCGCAACGAGCAGTACTTC.

The sample holds one count of this clone. The chain carries TRBV7-9 and TRBJ2-7; TRBD2 aligns across 10 bases. Germline-derived CDR1 and CDR2 are SEHNR and FQNEAQ (reference sequence). Trimming cost V 3 bases and J 1 base; bases outside gene matches: 0. CDR3 length equals 14 residues. The CDR3 DNA reads as TGTGCCAGCAGCTTGACTAGCGGGTCCTACGAGCAGTACTTC. Its protein product is CASSLTSGSYEQYF. The variable domain in full, completed from reference TRBV7-9 and TRBJ2-7, reads DTGVSQNPRHKITKRGQNVTFRCDPISEHNRLYWYRQTLGQGPEFLTYFQNEAQLEKSRLLSDRFSAERPKGSFSTLEIQRTEQGDSAMYLCASSLTSGSYEQYFGPGTRLTVT.

J is TRBJ1-3 and V is TRBV7-2, with 7 bases fitting TRBD1. The V segment lost 5 bases and the J segment 7 bases; nucleotides outside the gene matches: 17. This CDR3 comprises 17 residues. Germline V gene sequence: CDR1 SGHTA, CDR2 FQGNSA. CDR3 residues: CASSPRQGSPGGNTIYF. CDR3 in DNA: TGTGCCAGCAGCCCCAGACAGGGATCACCCGGAGGTAACACCATATATTTT.

This chain uses TRBV5-1 with TRBJ1-4; TRBD1 agrees at 7 bases. V gave up 2 bases and J gave up 0 bases; unmatched junction bases: 7. Germline V gives CDR1 SGHRS, CDR2 YFSETQ. CDR3 length equals 17 residues. CDR3 amino acids: CASSFSRDSTTNEKLFF. CDR3 DNA: TGCGCCAGCAGCTTCTCACGGGACAGCACAACTAATGAAAAACTGTTTTTT.

As DNA, the CDR3 is TGTGCCTGGAGTTTCGGACTAGCGGCAGATACGCAGTATTTT. Translated: CAWSFGLAADTQYF. The V gene is TRBV30, the J gene TRBJ2-3; TRBD2 aligns across 10 bases. This CDR3 spans 14 amino acids. Germline CDR1 and CDR2: GTSNPN and SVGIG (reference sequence). J lost 4 bases, V lost 2 bases, and 3 bases had no gene match.

The chain employs TRBV11-2 and TRBJ1-1; no firm D call. Looked up from germline, CDR1 is SGHAT and CDR2 is FQNNGV. V gave up 5 bases and J gave up 2 bases, with 6 bases separating them. CDR3 length equals 12 residues. The CDR3 here is CASSRDNTEAFF. CDR3 bases: TGTGCCAGCAGCCGGGATAACACTGAAGCTTTCTTT.

The chain has TRBV7-9 and TRBJ1-5; D not resolved. Deletions cut 3 bases from V and 5 bases from J, with 8 bases between. The CDR3 is 13 amino acids. Germline CDR1 reads SEHNR; CDR2 reads FQNEAQ (reference sequence). This CDR3 is CASSFTQDQPQHF. DNA of the CDR3: TGTGCCAGCAGCTTCACTCAGGATCAGCCCCAGCATTTT.

This chain joins TRBV27 and TRBJ2-7; maybe TRBD2 (5 bases). The germline gives CDR1 MNHEY, CDR2 SMNVEV (reference sequence). Trimming cost V 2 bases and J 5 bases, with 7 bases left between them. This CDR3 has 12 residues. CDR3 amino acids: CASSLTEDEQYF. In nucleotides, the CDR3 is TGTGCCAGCAGTTTAACGGAGGACGAGCAGTACTTC.

This clone was counted between two and nine times. Other DNA sequences in this specimen translate into the identical CDR3. This chain uses TRBV27 with TRBJ1-3; D remains ambiguous. V gave up 3 bases and J gave up 2 bases, with 8 bases separating them. CDR1 and CDR2 (germline): MNHEY, SMNVEV (reference sequence). The CDR3 spans 14 residues. CDR3 region: CASSFGGAGNTIYF. The CDR3 DNA sequence: TGTGCCAGCAGTTTTGGAGGTGCTGGAAACACCATATATTTT.

The J gene is TRBJ1-1, the V gene TRBV6-6; no firm D call. Trimming took off 7 bases at V and 5 bases at J, with 11 bases between the two ends. This CDR3 is 12 amino acids long. CDR1 is MNHNY and CDR2 is SVGAGI in the germline V gene (reference sequence). The CDR3 loop is CASNRAGTEAFF. Written as DNA, the CDR3 is TGTGCCAGCAATAGGGCGGGAACTGAAGCTTTCTTT.

J is TRBJ1-5 and V is TRBV2, with 8 bases fitting TRBD1. Trimming removed 1 base from V and 6 bases from J; junction bases left unmatched: 5. The CDR3 has 15 residues. CDR1 is SNHLY, CDR2 FYNNEI, per germline. For the CDR3, the DNA is TGTGCCAGCAGTGAAGATCAGGGGGCAGTTCAGCCCCAGCATTTT. It encodes CASSEDQGAVQPQHF. The full variable domain, in which reference TRBV2 and TRBJ1-5 provide the parts outside the CDR3, is EPEVTQTPSHQVTQMGQEVILRCVPISNHLYFYWYRQILGQKVEFLVSFYNNEISEKSEIFDDQFSVERPDGSNFTLKIRSTKLEDSAMYFCASSEDQGAVQPQHFGDGTRLSIL.

This clone was seen a handful of times. The CDR3 region is CASSTSGSETDTQYF. Written as DNA, the CDR3 is TGTGCCAGCAGCACTAGCGGGAGTGAGACAGATACGCAGTATTTT. This chain connects TRBV28 to TRBJ2-3; 11 nucleotides align to TRBD2. Trimming at V came to 6 bases and at J to 3 bases, leaving 5 bases not matched to a gene. CDR3 length: 15 residues. Per the germline V gene, CDR1 is MDHEN and CDR2 is SYDVKM.